The 5 T cell receptor beta chains below all came from one sample that was sequenced in a study of T cells after yellow fever vaccination. From the 5' RACE reads, TCRdb called clonotypes with MiXCR, one entry per CDR3 protein. The sample yields approximately 300,000 distinct CDR3 sequences, about 6.6% seen once. The sequences come from PBMCs, collected around 45 days after the first yellow fever vaccination. These receptors originate from a man between 18 and 29 years old who received the YFV17D yellow fever vaccine.

The chain couples TRBV3-1 to TRBJ2-3; 7 nucleotides line up with TRBD2. CDR3 size: 15 residues. The germline V gene has CDR1 LGHDT and CDR2 YNNKEL (reference sequence). V trimming: 3 bases; J trimming: 0 bases; junction bases outside the gene matches: 3. CDR3 sequence (DNA): TGTGCCAGCAGCCACCGACTAGCTAGCACAGATACGCAGTATTTT. This gives the protein CASSHRLASTDTQYF.

In this sample, this clonotype turned up a few times. The chain has TRBV4-2 and TRBJ2-2; 7 positions agree with TRBD2. Germline CDR1 LGHNA, CDR2 YNFKEQ. The CDR3 has 16 amino acids. Trimming took 4 bases from V and 1 from J; bases not matched to a gene: 6. The CDR3 nucleotides are TGTGCCAGCAGCCCAGGGAGGGCAGGGAACACCGGGGAGCTGTTTTTT. The encoded protein is CASSPGRAGNTGELFF.

This clonotype has a handful of counts. V is TRBV9 and J is TRBJ1-5; possible D gene TRBD1, 5 bases. Germline values: CDR1 SGDLS, CDR2 YYNGEE. V lost 0 bases, J lost 2 bases, and 15 bases lay in between. This CDR3 spans 17 amino acids. The CDR3 loop is CASSVEGEWTGNQPQHF. In DNA form, the CDR3 reads TGTGCCAGCAGCGTAGAAGGGGAGTGGACGGGCAATCAGCCCCAGCATTTT.

This clonotype was found a few times. An end of the junction differs from the germline gene, which may be a read error. The chain couples TRBV7-9 to TRBJ2-1; 7 nucleotides align to TRBD2. The CDR3 extends over 16 amino acids. The germline V gene encodes CDR1 SEHNR and CDR2 FQNEAQ (reference sequence). The CDR3 protein is CASRFIERERRNEQFF. The CDR3 DNA follows: TGTGCCAGCCGCTTTATTGAGCGGGAAAGACGAAATGAGCAGTTCTTC.

This clonotype was counted ten times or more. The V call is TRBV10-3, the J call TRBJ1-2, with D hard to call. The CDR3 sequence is 14 residues long. V lost 1 base and J 4 bases, leaving 10 bases between the germline ends. Germline CDR1 ENHRY, CDR2 SYGVKD. CDR3 region: CAISEYPYLYGYTF. Written as DNA, the CDR3 is TGTGCCATCAGTGAGTACCCTTACCTCTATGGCTACACCTTC.